This T cell receptor beta chain was retrieved from a study of shared clonotypes between healthy human individuals. The V gene's germline CDR1 is SGHNT and CDR2 YENEEA. This CDR3 has 15 residues. Deletions cut 1 base from V and 0 bases from J, with 8 bases between. The repertoire was sequenced with immunoSEQ multiplex PCR; TCRdb's copy has only in-frame clones and lacks some. The sample includes around 940,000 clones, 76% of them seen just once. Details on this clone: Within the sample, other DNA sequences also encode this same CDR3.

This TCR was sampled from a man between 18 and 29 years old in good health. The sample consisted of memory CD4+ T cells sorted from blood. Described subset: CD45RA-negative fraction. This chain links TRBV11-3 with TRBJ2-3, with unresolved D. The CDR3 nucleotides are TGTGCCAGCAGCTTAGGAGGTGGCAGCACAGATACGCAGTATTTT. It codes for CASSLGGGSTDTQYF.